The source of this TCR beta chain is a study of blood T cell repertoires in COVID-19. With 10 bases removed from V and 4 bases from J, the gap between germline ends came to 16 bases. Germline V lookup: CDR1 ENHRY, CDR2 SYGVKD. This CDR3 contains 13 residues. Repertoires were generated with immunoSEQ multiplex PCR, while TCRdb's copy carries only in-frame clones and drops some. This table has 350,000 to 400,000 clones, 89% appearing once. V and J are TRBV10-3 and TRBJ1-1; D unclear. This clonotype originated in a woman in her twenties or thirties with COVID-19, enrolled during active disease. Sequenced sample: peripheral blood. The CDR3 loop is CASTSLSGTEAFF. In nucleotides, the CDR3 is TGTGCCAGCACCAGTCTTTCGGGCACTGAAGCTTTCTTT.